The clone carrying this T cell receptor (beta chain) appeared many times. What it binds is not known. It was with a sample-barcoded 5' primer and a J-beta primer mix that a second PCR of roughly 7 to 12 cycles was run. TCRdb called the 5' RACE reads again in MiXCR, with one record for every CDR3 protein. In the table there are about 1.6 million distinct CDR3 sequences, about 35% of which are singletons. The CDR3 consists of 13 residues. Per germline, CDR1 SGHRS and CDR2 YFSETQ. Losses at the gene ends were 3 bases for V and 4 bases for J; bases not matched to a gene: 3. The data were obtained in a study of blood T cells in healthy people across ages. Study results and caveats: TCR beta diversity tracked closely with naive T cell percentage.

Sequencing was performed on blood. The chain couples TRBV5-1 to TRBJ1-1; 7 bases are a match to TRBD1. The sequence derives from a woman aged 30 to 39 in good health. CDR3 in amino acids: CASSSQGSTEAFF. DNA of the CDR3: TGCGCCAGCAGCTCACAGGGGAGCACTGAAGCTTTCTTT.